This entry concerns a single T cell receptor beta chain. What it recognizes is unknown. The CDR3 is 14 residues long. Deletions cut 3 bases from V and 6 bases from J, with 15 bases between. Built from TCR beta cDNA, the libraries had unique molecular identifiers in them. TCRdb itself ran the PCR reads through MiXCR, one entry per CDR3 protein. This table holds 800,000 to 950,000 distinct CDR3 sequences, about 53% found once. This specimen belongs to a study of post-analysis software for immune sequencing data. Study-level findings and limits: The five TRBV segments detected at higher frequency in patients than in controls included TRBV5-6, TRBV5-1 and TRBV20-1.

Sequenced input: blood. The TCR originated in a girl aged 5-17 years with multiple sclerosis. The V call is TRBV12-3 or TRBV12-4, the J call TRBJ2-7, with D maybe TRBD2 (5 bases). The CDR3 DNA reads as TGTGCCAGCAGTTTGATGAGGGTCATTGGCGAGCAGTACTTC. Encoded protein: CASSLMRVIGEQYF.